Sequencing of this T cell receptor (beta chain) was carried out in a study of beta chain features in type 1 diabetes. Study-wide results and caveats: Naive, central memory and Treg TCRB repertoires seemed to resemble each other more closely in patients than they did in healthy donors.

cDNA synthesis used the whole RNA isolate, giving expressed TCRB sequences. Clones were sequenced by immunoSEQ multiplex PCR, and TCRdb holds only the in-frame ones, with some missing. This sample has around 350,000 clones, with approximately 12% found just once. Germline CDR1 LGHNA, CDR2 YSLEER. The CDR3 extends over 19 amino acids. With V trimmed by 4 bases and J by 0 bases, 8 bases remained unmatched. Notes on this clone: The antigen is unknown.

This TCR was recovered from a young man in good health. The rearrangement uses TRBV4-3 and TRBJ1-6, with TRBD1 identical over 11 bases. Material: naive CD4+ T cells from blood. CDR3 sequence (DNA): TGCGCCAGCAGCCGAACTTCCGGGACAGGGGGCTCCTATAATTCACCCCTCCACTTT. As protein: CASSRTSGTGGSYNSPLHF.